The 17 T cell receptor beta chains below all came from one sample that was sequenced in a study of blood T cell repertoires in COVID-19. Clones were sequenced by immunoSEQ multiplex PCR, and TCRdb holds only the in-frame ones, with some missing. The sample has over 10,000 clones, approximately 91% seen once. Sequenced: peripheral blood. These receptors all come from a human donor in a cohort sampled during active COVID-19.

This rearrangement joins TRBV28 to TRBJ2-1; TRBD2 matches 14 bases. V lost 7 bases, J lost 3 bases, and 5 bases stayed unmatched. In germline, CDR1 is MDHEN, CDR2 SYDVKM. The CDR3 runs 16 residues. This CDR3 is CASTGGLAGVYNEQFF. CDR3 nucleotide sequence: TGTGCCAGCACCGGGGGACTAGCGGGAGTCTACAATGAGCAGTTCTTC.

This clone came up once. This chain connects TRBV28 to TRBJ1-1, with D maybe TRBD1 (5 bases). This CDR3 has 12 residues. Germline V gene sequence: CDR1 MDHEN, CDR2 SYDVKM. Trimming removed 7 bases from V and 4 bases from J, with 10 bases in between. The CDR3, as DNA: TGTGCCAGCATCCAGACAGCCACTGAAGCTTTCTTT. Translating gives CASIQTATEAFF.

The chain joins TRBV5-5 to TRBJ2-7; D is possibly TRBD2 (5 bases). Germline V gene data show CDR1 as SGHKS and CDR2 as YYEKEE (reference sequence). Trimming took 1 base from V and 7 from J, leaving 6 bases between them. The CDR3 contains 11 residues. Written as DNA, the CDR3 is TGTGCCAGCAGCTTGAGCGGAGAGCAGTACTTC. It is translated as CASSLSGEQYF.

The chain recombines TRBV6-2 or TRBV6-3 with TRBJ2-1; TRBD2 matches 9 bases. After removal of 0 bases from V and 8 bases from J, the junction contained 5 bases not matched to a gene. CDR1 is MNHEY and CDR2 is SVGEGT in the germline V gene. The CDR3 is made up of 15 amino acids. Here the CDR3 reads CASSYSGTSLHEQFF. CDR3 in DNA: TGTGCCAGCAGTTACTCTGGGACTAGCTTACATGAGCAGTTCTTC.

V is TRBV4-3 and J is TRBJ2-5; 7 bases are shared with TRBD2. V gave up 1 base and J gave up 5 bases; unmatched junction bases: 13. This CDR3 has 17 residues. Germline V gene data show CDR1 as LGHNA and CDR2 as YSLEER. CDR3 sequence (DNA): TGCGCCAGCAGCCAAGGCTTGGGCCTGACTAGCAGGGAGACCCAGTACTTC. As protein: CASSQGLGLTSRETQYF.

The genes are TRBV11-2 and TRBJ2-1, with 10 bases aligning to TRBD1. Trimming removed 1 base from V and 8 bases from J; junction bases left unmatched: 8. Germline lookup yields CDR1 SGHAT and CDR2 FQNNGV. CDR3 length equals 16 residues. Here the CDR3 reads CASSLGRDRGLDEQFF. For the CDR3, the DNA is TGTGCCAGCAGCTTAGGACGGGACAGGGGTCTTGATGAGCAGTTCTTC.

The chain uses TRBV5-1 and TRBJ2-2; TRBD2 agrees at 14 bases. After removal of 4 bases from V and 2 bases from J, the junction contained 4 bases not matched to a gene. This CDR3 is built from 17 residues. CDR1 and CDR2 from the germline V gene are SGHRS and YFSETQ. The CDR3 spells CASSVGLAGVNTGELFF. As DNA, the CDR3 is TGCGCCAGCAGCGTGGGACTAGCGGGGGTTAACACCGGGGAGCTGTTTTTT.

The DNA for the CDR3 is TGTGCCAGCAGCCCAACTCGGGGGGGCGGCAATCAGCCCCAGCATTTT. It encodes CASSPTRGGGNQPQHF. The J gene is TRBJ1-5, the V gene TRBV3-1 (or the pseudogene TRBV3-2), with D perhaps matching TRBD1 (6 bases). The CDR3 covers 16 residues. From germline, CDR1 is LGHDT and CDR2 YNNKEL (reference sequence). V was clipped by 4 bases and J by 2 bases, with 15 bases between them.

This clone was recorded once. DNA of the CDR3: TGTGCCAGCAGCTTTTTCCAGTACCGGGACAGCGACGACTACGAGCAGTACTTC. Its protein product is CASSFFQYRDSDDYEQYF. The rearrangement links TRBV7-9 to TRBJ2-7; 7 bases map to TRBD1. This CDR3 is 18 amino acids long. Germline CDR1 SEHNR, CDR2 FQNEAQ (reference sequence). The J segment lost 3 bases and the V segment lost 3 bases, leaving 17 bases of the junction unmatched.

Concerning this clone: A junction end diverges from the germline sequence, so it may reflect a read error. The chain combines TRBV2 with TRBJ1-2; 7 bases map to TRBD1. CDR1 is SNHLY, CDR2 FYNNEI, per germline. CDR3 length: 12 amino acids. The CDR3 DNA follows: TGTGCCAGCAGCCCACTCCGACAGGGTAGCTCCTTC. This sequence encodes CASSPLRQGSSF.

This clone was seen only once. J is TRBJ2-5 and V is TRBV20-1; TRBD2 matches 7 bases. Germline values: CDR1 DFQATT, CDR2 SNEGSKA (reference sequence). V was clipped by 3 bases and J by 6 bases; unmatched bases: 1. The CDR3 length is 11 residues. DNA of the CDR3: TGCAGTGCTAGGGGGGGGAAGACCCAGTACTTC. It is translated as CSARGGKTQYF.

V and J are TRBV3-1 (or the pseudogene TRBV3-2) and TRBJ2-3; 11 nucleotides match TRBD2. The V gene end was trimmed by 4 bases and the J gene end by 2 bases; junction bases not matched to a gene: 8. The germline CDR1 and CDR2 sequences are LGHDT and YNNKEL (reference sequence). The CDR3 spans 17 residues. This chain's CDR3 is CASSRGLAVLNTDTQYF. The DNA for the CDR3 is TGTGCCAGCAGCCGGGGACTAGCGGTTCTTAACACAGATACGCAGTATTTT.

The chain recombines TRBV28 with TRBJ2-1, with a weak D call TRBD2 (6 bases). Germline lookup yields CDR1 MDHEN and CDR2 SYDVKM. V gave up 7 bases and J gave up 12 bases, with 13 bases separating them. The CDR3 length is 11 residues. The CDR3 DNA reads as TGTGCCAGCATTGGTGGGGGGTGGCAGTTCTTC. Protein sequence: CASIGGGWQFF. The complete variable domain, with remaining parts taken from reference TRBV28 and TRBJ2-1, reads DVKVTQSSRYLVKRTGEKVFLECVQDMDHENMFWYRQDPGLGLRLIYFSYDVKMKEKGDIPEGYSVSREKKERFSLILESASTNQTSMYLCASIGGGWQFFGPGTRLTVL.

The CDR3: CASNKGATYGYTF. The CDR3 DNA is TGTGCCAGCAATAAGGGGGCGACCTATGGCTACACCTTC. The chain is built from TRBV9 and TRBJ1-2; 7 bases are a match to TRBD1. J gave up 4 bases and V 6 bases, and 6 bases lay outside the gene matches. The CDR3 totals 13 residues. Germline V lookup: CDR1 SGDLS, CDR2 YYNGEE.

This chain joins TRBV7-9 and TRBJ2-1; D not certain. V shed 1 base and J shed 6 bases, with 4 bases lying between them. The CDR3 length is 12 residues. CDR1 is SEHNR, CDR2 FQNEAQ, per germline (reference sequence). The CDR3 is CASSLVSNEQFF. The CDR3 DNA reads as TGTGCCAGCAGCTTAGTATCCAATGAGCAGTTCTTC.

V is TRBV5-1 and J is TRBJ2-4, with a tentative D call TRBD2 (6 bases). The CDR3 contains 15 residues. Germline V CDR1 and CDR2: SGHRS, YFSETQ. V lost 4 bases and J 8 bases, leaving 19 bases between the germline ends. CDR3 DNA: TGCGCCAGCAGCCTCCGCCCGGGCGGGGAGGACATTCAGTACTTC. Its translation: CASSLRPGGEDIQYF.

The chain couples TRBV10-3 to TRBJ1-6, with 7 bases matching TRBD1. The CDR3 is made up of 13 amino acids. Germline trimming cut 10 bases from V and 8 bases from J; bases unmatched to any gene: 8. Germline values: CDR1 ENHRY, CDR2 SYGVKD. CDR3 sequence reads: CATRGQLDSPLHF. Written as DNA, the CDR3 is TGTGCCACGAGGGGACAGTTGGATTCACCCCTCCACTTT.